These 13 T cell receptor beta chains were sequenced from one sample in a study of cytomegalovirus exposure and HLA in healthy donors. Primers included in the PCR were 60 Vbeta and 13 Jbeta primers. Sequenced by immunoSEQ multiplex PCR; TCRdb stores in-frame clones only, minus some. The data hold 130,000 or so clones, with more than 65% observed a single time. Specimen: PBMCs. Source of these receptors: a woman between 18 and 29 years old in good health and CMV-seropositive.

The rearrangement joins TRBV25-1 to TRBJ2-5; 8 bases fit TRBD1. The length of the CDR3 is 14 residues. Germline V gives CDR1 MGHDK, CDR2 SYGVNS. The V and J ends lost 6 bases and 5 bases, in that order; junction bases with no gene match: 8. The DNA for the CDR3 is TGTGCCAGCAGCTCGACAGGGGTCAAGGAGACCCAGTACTTC. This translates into CASSSTGVKETQYF.

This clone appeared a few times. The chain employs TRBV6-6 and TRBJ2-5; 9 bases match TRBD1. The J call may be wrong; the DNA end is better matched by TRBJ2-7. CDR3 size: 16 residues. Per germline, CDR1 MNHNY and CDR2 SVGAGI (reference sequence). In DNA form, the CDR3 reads TGTGCCAGCAGTTACTTCGGACAGGGGAAAAATGACGAGCAGTACTTC. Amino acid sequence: CASSYFGQGKNDEQYF.

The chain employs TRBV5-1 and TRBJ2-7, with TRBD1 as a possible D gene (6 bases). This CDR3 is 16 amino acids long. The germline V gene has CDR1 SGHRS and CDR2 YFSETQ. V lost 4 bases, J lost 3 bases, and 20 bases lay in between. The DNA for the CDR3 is TGCGCCAGCAGCCCCATCCCCTCACTACAGGGCTACGAGCAGTACTTC. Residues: CASSPIPSLQGYEQYF.

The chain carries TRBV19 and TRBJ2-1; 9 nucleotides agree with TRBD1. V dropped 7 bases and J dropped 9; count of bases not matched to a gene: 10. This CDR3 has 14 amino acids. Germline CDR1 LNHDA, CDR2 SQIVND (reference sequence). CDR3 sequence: CASKGTGSSSEQFF. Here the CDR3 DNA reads TGTGCCAGTAAGGGGACAGGGTCATCCAGTGAGCAGTTCTTC. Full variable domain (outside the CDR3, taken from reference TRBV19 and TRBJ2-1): DGGITQSPKYLFRKEGQNVTLSCEQNLNHDAMYWYRQDPGQGLRLIYYSQIVNDFQKGDIAEGYSVSREKKESFPLTVTSAQKNPTAFYLCASKGTGSSSEQFFGPGTRLTVL.

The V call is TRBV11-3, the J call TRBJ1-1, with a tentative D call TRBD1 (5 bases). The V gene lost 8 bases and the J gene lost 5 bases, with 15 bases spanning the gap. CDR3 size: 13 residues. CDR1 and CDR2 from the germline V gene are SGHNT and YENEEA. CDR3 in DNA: TGTGCCAGCGGGGGAGGCGGGGATACTGAAGCTTTCTTT. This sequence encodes CASGGGGDTEAFF.

The CDR3 spells CASSAGLAANTGELFF. DNA of the CDR3: TGTGCCAGCAGCGCGGGACTAGCGGCGAACACCGGGGAGCTGTTTTTT. The chain recombines TRBV9 with TRBJ2-2; 11 bases line up with TRBD2. The CDR3 sequence is 16 residues long. Germline-derived CDR1 and CDR2 are SGDLS and YYNGEE. V lost 3 bases and J lost 0; bases outside the gene matches: 1.

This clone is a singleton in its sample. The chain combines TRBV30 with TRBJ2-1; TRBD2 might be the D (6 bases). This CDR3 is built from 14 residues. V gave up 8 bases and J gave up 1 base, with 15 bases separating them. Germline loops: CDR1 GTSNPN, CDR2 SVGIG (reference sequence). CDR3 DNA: TGTGCCCGGATGTACGGGGGTTCCTACAATGAGCAGTTCTTC. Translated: CARMYGGSYNEQFF.

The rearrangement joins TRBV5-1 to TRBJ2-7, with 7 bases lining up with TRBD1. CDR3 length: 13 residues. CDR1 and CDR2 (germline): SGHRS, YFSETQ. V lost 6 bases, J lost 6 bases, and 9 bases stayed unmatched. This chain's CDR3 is CASTIDREGEQYF. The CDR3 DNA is TGCGCCAGCACAATCGACAGGGAAGGCGAGCAGTACTTC.

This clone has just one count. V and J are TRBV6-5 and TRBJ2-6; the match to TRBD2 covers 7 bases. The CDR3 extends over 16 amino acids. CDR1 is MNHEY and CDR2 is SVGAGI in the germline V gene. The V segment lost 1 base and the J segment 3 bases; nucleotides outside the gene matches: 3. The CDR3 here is CASSYWEGNGANVLTF. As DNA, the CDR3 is TGTGCCAGCAGTTACTGGGAGGGTAATGGGGCCAACGTCCTGACTTTC.

The CDR3 DNA reads TGTGCCAGCAGCTTCGGACAGGGTCTCAATGAGCAGTTCTTC. This translates into CASSFGQGLNEQFF. The chain combines TRBV11-2 with TRBJ2-1, with 8 bases aligning to TRBD1. Trimming at V came to 3 bases and at J to 6 bases, leaving 4 bases not matched to a gene. The CDR3 sequence is 14 residues long. The V gene's germline CDR1 is SGHAT and CDR2 FQNNGV.

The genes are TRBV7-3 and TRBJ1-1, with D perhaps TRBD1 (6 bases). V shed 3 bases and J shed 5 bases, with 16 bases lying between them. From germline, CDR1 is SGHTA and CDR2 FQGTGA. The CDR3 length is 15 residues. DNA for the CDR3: TGTGCCAGCAGCTTGTCGGGACAATTGGGGACTGAAGCTTTCTTT. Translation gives CASSLSGQLGTEAFF.

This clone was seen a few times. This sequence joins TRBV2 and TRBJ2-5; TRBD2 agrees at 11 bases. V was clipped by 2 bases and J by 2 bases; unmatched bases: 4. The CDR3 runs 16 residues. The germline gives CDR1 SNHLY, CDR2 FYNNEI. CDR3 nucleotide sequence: TGTGCCAGCAGTGAAAGACTAGCGGGGCAACAAGAGACCCAGTACTTC. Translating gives CASSERLAGQQETQYF.

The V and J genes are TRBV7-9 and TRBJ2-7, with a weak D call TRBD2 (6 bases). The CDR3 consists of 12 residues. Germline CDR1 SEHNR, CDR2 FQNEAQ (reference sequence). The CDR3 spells CSIVEGTYEQYF. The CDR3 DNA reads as TGTTCCATCGTGGAGGGCACCTACGAGCAGTACTTC.